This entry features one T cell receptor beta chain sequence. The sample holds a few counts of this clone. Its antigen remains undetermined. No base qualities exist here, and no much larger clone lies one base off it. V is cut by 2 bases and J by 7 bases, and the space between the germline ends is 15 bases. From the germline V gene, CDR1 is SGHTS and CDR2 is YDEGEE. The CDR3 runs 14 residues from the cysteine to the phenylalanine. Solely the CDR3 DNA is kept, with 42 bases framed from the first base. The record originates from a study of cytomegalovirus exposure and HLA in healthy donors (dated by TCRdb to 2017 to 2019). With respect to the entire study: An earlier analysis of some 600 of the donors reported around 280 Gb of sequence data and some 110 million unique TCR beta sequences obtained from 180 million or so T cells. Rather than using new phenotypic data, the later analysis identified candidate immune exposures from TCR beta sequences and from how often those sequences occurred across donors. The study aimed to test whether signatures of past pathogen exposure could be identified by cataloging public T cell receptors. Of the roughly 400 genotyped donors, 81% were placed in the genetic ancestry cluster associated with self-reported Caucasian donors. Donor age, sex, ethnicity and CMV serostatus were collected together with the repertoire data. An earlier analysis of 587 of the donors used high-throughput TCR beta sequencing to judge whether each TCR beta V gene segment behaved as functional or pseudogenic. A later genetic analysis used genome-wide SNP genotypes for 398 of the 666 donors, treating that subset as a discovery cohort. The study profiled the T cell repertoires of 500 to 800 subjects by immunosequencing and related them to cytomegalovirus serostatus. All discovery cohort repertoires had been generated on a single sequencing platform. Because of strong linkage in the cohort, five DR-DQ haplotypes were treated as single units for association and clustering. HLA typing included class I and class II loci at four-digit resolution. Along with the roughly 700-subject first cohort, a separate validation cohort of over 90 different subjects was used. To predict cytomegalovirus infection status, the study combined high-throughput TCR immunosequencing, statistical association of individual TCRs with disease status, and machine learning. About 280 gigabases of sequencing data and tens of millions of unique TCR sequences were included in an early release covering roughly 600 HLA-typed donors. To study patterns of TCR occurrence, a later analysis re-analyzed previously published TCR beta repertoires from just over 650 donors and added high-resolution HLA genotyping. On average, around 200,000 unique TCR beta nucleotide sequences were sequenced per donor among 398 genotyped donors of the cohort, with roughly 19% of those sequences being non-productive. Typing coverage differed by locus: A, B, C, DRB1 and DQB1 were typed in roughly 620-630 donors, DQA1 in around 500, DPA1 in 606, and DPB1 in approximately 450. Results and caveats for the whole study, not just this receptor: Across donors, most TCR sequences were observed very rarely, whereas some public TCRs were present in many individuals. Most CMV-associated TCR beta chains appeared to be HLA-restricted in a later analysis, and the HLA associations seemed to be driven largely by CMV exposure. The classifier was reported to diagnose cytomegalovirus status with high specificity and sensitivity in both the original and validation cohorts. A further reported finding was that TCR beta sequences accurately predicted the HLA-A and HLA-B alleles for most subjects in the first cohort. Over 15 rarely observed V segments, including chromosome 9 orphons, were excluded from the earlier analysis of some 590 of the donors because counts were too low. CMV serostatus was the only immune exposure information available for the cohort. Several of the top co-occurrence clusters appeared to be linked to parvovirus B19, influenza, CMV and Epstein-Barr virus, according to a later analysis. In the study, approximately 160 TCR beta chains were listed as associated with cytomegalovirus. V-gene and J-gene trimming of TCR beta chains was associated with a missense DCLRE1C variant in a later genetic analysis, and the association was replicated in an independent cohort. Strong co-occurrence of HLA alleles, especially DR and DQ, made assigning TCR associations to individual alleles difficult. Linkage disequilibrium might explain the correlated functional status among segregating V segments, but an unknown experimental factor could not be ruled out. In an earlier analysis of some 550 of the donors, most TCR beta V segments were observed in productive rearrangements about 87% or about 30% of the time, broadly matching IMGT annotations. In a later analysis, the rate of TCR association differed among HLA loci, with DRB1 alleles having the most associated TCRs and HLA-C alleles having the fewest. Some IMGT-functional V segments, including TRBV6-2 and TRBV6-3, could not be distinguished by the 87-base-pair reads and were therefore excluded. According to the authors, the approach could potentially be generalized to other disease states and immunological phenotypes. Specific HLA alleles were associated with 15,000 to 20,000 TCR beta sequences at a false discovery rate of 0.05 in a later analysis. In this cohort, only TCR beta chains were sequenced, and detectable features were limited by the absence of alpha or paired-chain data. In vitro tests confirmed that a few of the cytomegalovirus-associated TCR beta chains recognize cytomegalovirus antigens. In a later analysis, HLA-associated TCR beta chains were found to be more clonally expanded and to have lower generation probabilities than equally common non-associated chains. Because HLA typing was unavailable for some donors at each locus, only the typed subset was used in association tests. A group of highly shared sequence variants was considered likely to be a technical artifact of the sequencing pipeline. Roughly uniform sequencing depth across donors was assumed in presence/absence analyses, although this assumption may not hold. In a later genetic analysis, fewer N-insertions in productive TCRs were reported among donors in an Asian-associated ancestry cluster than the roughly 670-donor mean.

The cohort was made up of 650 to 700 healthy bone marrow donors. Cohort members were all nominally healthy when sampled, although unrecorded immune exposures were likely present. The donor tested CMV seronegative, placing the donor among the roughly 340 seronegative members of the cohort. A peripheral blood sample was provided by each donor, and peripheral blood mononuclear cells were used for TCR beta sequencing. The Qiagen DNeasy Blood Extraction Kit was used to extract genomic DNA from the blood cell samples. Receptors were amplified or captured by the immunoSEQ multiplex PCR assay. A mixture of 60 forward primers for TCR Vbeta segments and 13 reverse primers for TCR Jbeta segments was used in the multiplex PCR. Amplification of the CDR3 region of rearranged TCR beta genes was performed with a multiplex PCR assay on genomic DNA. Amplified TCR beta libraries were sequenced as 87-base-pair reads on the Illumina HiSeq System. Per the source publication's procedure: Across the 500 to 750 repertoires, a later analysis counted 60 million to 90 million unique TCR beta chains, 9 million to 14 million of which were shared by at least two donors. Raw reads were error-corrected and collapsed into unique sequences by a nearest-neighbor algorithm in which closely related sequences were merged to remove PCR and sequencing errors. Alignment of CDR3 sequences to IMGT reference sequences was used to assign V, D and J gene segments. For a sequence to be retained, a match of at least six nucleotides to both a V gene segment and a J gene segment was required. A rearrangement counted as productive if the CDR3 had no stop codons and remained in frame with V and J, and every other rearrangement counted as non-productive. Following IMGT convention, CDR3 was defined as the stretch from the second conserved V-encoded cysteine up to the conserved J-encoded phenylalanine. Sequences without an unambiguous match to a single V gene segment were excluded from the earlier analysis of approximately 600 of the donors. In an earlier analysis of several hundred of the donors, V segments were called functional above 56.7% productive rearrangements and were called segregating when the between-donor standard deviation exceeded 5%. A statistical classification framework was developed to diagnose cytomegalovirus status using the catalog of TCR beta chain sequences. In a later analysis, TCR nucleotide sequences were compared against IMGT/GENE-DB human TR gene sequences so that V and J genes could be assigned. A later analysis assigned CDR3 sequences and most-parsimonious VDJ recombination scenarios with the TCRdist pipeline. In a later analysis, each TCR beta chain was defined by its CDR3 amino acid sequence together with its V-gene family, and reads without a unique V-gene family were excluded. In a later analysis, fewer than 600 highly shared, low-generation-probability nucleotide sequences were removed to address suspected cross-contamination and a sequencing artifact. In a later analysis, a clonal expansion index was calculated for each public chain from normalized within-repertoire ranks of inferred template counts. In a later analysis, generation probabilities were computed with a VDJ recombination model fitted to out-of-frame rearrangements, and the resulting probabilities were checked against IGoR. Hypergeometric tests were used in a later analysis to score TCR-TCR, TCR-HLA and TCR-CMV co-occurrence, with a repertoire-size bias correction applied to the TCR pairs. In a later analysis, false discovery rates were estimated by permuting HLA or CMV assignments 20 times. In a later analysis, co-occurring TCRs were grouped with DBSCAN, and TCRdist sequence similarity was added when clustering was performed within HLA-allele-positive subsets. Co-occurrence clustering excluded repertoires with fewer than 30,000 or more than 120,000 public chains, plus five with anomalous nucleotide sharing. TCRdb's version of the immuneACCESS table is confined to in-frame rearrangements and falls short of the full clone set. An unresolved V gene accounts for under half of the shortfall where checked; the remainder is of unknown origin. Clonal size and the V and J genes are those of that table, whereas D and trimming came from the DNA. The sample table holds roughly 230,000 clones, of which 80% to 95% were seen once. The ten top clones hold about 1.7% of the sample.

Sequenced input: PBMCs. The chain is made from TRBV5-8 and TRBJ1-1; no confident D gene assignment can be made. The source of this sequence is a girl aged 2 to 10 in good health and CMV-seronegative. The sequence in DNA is TGTGCCAGCAGCTTTACTAATCGGGTTTATGAAGCTTTCTTT. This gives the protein CASSFTNRVYEAFF. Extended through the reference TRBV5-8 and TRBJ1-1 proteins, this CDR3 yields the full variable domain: EAGVTQSPTHLIKTRGQQATLRCSPISGHTSVYWYQQALGLGLQFLLWYDEGEERNRGNFPPRFSGRQFPNYSSELNVNALELEDSALYLCASSFTNRVYEAFFGQGTRLTVV.